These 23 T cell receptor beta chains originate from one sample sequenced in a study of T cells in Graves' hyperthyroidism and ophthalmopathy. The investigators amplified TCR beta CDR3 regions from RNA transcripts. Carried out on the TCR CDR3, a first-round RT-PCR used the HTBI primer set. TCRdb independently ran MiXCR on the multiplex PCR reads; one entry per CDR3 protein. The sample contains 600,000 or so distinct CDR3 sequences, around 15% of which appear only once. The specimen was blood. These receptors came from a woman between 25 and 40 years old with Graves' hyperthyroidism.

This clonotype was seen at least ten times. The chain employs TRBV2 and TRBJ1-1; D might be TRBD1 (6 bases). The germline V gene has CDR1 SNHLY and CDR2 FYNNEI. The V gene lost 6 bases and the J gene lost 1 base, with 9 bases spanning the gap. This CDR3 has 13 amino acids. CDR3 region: CASRLDRNTEAFF. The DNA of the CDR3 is TGTGCCAGCAGATTGGACAGGAACACTGAAGCTTTCTTT.

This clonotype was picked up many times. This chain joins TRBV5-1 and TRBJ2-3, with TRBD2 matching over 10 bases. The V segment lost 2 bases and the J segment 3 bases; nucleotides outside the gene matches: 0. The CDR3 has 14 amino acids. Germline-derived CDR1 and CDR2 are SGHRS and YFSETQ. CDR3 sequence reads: CASSFSGRTDTQYF. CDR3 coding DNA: TGCGCCAGCAGCTTTAGCGGGAGGACAGATACGCAGTATTTT.

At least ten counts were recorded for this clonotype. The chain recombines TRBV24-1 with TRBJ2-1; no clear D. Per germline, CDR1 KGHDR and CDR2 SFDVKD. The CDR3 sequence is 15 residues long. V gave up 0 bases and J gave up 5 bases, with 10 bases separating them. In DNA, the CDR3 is TGTGCCACCAGTGATTTGGCAGGAGAGCACAATGAGCAGTTCTTC. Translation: CATSDLAGEHNEQFF.

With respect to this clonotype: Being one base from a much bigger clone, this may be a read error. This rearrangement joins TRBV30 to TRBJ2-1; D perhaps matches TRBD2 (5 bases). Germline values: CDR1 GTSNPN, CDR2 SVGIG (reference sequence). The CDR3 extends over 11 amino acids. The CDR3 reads CVWETANEQFF. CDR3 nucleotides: TGTGTCTGGGAGACGGCCAATGAGCAGTTCTTC.

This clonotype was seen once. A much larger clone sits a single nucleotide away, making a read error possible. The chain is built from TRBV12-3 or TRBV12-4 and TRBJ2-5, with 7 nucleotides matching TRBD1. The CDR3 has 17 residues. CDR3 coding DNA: TGTGCCAGCAGTTTACGATTCGGGACAGATTACCAAGAGGCCCAGTACTTC. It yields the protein CASSLRFGTDYQEAQYF.

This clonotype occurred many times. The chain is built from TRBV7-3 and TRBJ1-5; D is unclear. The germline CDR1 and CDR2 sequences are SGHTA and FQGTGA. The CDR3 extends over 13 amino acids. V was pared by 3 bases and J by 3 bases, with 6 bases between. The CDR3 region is CASSLGNNQPQHF. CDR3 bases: TGTGCCAGCAGCTTGGGGAACAATCAGCCCCAGCATTTT.

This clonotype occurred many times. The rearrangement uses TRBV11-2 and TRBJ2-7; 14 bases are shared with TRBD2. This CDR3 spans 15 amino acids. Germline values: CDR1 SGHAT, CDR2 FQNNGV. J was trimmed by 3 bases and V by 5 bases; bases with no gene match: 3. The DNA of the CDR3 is TGTGCCAGCAGCATCGGGACTAGCGGGAGCTACGAGCAGTACTTC. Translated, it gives CASSIGTSGSYEQYF.

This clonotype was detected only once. The CDR3 region is CSARVLAGNNEQFF. The DNA of the CDR3 is TGCAGTGCTAGAGTTCTAGCGGGCAACAATGAGCAGTTCTTC. The V gene is TRBV20-1, the J gene TRBJ2-1; 8 bases fit TRBD2. CDR1 is DFQATT and CDR2 is SNEGSKA in the germline V gene (reference sequence). Trimming removed 1 base from V and 5 bases from J; junction bases left unmatched: 4. This CDR3 is built from 14 residues.

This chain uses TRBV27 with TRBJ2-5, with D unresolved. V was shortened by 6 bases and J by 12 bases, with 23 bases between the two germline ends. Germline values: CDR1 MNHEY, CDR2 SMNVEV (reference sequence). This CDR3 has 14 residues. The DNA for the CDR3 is TGTGCCAGCAGAGACGGCCCGCCCCTATCTGCTGAGTACTTC. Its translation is CASRDGPPLSAEYF.

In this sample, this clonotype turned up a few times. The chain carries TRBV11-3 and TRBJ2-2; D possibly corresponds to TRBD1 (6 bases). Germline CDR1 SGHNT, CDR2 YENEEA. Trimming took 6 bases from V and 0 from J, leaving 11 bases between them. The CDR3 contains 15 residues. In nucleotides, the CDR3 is TGTGCCAGCAGGGACCGGACAGCGAACACCGGGGAGCTGTTTTTT. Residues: CASRDRTANTGELFF.

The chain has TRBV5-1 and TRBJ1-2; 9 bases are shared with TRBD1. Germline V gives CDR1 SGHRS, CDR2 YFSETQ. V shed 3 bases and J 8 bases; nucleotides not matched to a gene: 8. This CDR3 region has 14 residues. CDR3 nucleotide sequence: TGCGCCAGCAGCTCTCAACAGGGGGCGCGGGGCTACACCTTC. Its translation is CASSSQQGARGYTF. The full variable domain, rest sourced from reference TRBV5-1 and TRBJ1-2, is KAGVTQTPRYLIKTRGQQVTLSCSPISGHRSVSWYQQTPGQGLQFLFEYFSETQRNKGNFPGRFSGRQFSNSRSEMNVSTLELGDSALYLCASSSQQGARGYTFGSGTRLTVV.

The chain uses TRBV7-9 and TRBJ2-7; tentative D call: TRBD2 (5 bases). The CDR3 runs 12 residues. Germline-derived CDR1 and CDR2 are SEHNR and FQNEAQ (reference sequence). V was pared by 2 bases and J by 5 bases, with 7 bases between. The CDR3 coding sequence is TGTGCCAGCAGCTTATTGGAGGACGAGCAGTACTTC. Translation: CASSLLEDEQYF.

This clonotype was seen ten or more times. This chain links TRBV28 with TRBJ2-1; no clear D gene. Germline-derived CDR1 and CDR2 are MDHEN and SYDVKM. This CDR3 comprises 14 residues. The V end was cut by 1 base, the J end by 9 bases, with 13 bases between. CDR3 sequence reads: CASSLLEELGEQFF. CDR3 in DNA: TGTGCCAGCAGTTTATTAGAGGAATTGGGTGAGCAGTTCTTC.

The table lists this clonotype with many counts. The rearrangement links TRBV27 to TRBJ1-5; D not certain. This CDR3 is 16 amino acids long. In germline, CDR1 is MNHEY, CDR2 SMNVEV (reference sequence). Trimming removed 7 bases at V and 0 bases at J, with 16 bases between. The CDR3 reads CASKTRGVVSNQPQHF. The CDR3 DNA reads TGTGCCAGCAAAACTCGGGGTGTAGTTAGCAATCAGCCCCAGCATTTT.

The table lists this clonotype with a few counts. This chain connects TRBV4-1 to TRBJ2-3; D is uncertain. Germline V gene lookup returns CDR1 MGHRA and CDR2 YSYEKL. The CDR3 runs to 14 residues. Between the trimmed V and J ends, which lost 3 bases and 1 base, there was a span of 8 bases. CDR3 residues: CASSQIDGTDTQYF. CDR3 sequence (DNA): TGCGCCAGCAGCCAGATCGACGGCACAGATACGCAGTATTTT.

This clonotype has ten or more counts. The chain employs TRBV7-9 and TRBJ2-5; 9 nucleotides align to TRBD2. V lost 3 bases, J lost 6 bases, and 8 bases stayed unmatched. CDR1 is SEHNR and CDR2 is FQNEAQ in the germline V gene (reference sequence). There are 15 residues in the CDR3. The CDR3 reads CASSLSSGSQKTQYF. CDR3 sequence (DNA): TGTGCCAGCAGCTTGAGTAGCGGGAGTCAAAAGACCCAGTACTTC.

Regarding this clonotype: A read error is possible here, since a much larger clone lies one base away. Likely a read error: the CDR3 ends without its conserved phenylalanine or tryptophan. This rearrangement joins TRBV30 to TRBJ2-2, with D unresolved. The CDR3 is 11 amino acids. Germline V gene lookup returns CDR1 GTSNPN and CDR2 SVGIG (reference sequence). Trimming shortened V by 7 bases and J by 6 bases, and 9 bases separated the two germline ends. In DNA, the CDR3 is TGTGCCTCCTACTCGTCCGGGGAGCTGTTTTCT. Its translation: CASYSSGELFS.

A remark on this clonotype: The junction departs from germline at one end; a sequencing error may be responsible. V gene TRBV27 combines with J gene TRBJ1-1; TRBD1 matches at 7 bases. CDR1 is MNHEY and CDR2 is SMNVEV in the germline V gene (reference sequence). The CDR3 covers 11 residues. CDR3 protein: CASLQGNEPFF. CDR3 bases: TGTGCCAGCCTACAGGGGAATGAACCTTTCTTT.

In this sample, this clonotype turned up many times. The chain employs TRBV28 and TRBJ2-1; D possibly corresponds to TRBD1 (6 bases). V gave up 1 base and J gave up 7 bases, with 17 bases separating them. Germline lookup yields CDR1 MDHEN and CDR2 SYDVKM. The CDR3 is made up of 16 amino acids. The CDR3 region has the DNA TGTGCCAGCAGTTTATTCGGCGAGGCAGGGGCGAATGAGCAGTTCTTC. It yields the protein CASSLFGEAGANEQFF.

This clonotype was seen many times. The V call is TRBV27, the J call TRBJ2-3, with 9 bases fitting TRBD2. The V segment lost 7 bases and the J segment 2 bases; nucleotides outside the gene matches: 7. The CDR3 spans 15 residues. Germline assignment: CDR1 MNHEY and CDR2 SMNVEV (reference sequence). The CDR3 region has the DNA TGTGCCAGCACCGGTCTAGCGGGGATCACAGATACGCAGTATTTT. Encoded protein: CASTGLAGITDTQYF.

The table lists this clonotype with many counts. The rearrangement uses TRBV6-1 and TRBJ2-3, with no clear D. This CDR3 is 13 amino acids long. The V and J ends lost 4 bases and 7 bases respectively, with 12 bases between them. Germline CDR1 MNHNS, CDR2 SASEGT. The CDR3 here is CASSADEMNTQYF. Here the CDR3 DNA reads TGTGCCAGCAGTGCGGACGAAATGAATACGCAGTATTTT.

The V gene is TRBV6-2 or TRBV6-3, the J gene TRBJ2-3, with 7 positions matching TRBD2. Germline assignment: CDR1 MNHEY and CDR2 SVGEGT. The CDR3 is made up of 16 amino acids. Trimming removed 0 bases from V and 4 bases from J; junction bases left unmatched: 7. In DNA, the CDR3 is TGTGCCAGCAGTTACTCGGCGGGAGAGCACTCAGATACGCAGTATTTT. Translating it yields CASSYSAGEHSDTQYF.

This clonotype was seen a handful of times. CDR3 residues: CASSRDTELAQDTQYF. DNA of the CDR3: TGCGCCAGCAGCCGAGACACGGAGCTAGCGCAAGATACGCAGTATTTT. V and J are TRBV5-1 and TRBJ2-3; D perhaps matches TRBD2 (6 bases). The CDR3 is 16 amino acids. Germline V CDR1 and CDR2: SGHRS, YFSETQ. V was cut by 4 bases and J by 5 bases, with 20 bases left in between.